Sequencing of this TCR beta chain was carried out in a study of blood T cells in healthy people across ages. This clonotype appeared a few times. The germline V gene has CDR1 SQVTM and CDR2 ANQGSEA. The CDR3 sequence is 13 residues long. Trimming pared 1 base from V and 11 bases from J, leaving 17 bases between. A J-beta primer mix and a sample-barcoded 5' primer were used in a second PCR of roughly 6 to 11 cycles. Using its own MiXCR run on the 5' RACE reads, TCRdb lists one record per CDR3 protein. The data show hundreds of thousands of distinct CDR3 sequences, roughly a quarter seen once. These data are also associated with another study on T cells of mothers and their children.

The genes are TRBV29-1 and TRBJ2-5, with D possibly being TRBD1 (7 bases). The receptor comes from a boy between 2 and 10 years old in good health. Material: blood. This CDR3 is CSVEARQGGEQYF. Here the CDR3 DNA reads TGCAGCGTTGAAGCGAGGCAGGGGGGTGAGCAGTACTTC.